This TCR beta chain is from a study of T cells in women clearing cervical HPV infection. Overall study: Controls were women whose single incident HPV16 infection cleared within 12 months without precancer or cancer.

For this clone: The antigen is unknown. The CDR3 end is not reached by the read, which stops 3 residues before it; the germline J gene fills it in.

Study-level findings and limits: Controls had more TRBV6-7 (approximately 0.16%) than cases (about 0.11%). CIN3+ cases had significantly higher TCR richness than controls; evenness did not differ.

CDR1 is SGHRS and CDR2 is YFSETQ in the germline V gene. The CDR3 runs 13 residues. Trimming shortened V by 4 bases and J by 6 bases, and 12 bases separated the two germline ends. Assay: immunoSEQ multiplex PCR; the TCRdb copy retains only in-frame clones and omits some. This repertoire includes some 40,000 clones. V and J are TRBV5-1 and TRBJ2-3, with D perhaps TRBD2 (6 bases). This TCR was recovered from a woman aged 18-70 years with a cervical HPV16 infection that either progressed to CIN3+ or cleared (not recorded which). The specimen was blood buffy coat. CDR3 loop: CASSRGLSDTQYF. The CDR3 DNA, read in part, is TGCGCCAGCAGCAGGGGACTTTCTGATACG. Variable domain in full (rest from reference TRBV5-1 and TRBJ2-3): KAGVTQTPRYLIKTRGQQVTLSCSPISGHRSVSWYQQTPGQGLQFLFEYFSETQRNKGNFPGRFSGRQFSNSRSEMNVSTLELGDSALYLCASSRGLSDTQYFGPGTRLTVL.